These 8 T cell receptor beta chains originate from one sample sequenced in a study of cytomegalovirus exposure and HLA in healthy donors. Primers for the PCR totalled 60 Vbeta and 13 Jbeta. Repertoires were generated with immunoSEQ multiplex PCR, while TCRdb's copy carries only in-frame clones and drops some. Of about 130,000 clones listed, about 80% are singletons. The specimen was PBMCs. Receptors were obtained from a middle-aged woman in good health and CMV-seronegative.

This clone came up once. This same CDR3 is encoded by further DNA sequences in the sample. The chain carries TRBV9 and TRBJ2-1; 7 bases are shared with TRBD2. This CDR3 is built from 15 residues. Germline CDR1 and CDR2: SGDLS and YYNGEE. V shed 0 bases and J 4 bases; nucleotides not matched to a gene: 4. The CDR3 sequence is CASSVGLAEYNEQFF. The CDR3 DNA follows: TGTGCCAGCAGCGTAGGCCTAGCGGAATACAATGAGCAGTTCTTC. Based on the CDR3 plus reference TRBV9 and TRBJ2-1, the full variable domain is DSGVTQTPKHLITATGQRVTLRCSPRSGDLSVYWYQQSLDQGLQFLIQYYNGEERAKGNILERFSAQQFPDLHSELNLSSLELGDSALYFCASSVGLAEYNEQFFGPGTRLTVL.

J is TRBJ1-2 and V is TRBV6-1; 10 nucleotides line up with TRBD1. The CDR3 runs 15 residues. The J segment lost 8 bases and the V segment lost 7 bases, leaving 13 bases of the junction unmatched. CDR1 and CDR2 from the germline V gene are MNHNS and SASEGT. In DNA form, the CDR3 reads TGTGCCAGCACCCTACAAGGAGGGACAGGGGAAGGCTACACCTTC. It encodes CASTLQGGTGEGYTF.

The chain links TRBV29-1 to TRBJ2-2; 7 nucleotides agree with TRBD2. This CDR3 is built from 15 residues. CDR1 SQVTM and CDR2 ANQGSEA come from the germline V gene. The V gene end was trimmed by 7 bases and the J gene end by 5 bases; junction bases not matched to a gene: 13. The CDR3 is CSASPGRAKTGELFF. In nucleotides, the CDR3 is TGCAGCGCTAGCCCTGGGAGGGCCAAAACCGGGGAGCTGTTTTTT.

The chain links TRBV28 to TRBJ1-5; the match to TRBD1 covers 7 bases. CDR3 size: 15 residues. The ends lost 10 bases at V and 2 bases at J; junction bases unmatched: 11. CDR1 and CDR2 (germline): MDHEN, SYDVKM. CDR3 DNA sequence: TGTGCCACCGCGCTTTTTGGGACAGGCAATCAGCCCCAGCATTTT. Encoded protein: CATALFGTGNQPQHF.

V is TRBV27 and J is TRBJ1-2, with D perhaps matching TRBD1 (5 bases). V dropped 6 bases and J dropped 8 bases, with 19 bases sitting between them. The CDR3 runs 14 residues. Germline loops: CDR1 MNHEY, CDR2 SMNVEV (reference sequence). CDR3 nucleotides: TGTGCCAGCAGCCCATCTGCGGGGGGTCGGGGCTACACCTTC. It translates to CASSPSAGGRGYTF.

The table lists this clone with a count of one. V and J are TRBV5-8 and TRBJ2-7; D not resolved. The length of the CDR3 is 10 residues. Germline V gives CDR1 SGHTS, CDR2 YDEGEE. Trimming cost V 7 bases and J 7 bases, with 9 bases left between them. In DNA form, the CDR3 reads TGTGCCAGCGGTCGCGGTGAGCAGTACTTC. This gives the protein CASGRGEQYF.

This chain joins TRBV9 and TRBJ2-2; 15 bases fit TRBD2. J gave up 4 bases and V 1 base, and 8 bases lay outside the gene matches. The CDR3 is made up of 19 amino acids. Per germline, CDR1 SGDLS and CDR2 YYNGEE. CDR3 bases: TGTGCCAGCAGCGTATGGGATAAGGGACTAGCGGGGGGCACCGGGGAGCTGTTTTTT. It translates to CASSVWDKGLAGGTGELFF.

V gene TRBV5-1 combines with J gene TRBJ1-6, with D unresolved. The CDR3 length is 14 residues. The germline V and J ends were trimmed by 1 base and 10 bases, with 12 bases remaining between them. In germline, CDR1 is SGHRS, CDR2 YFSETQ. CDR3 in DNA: TGCGCCAGCAGCTTGACAGATACGGGGTCACCCCTCCACTTT. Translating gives CASSLTDTGSPLHF.